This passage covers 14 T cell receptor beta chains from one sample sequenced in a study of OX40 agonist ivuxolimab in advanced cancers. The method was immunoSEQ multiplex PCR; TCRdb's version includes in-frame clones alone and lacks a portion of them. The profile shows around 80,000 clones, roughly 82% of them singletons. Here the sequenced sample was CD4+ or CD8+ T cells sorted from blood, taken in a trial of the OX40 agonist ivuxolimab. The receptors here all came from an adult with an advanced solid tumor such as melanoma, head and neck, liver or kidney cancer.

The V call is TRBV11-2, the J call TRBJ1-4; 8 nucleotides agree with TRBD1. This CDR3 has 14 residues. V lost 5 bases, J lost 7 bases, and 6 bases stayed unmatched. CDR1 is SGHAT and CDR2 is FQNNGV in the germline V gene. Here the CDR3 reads CASSPGQGSEKLFF. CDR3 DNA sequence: TGTGCCAGCAGCCCAGGACAGGGATCTGAAAAACTGTTTTTT.

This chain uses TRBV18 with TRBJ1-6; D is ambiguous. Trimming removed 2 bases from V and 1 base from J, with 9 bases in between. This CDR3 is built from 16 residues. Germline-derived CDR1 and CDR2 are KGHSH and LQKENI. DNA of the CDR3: TGTGCCAGCTCACCAAAGGACGGTTCCTATAATTCACCCCTCCACTTT. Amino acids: CASSPKDGSYNSPLHF.

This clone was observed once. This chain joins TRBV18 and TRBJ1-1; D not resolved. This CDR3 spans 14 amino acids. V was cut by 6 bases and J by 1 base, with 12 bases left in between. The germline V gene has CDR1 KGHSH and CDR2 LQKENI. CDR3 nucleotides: TGTGCCAGCTCCCCGAATGTGGGGAACACTGAAGCTTTCTTT. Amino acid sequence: CASSPNVGNTEAFF.

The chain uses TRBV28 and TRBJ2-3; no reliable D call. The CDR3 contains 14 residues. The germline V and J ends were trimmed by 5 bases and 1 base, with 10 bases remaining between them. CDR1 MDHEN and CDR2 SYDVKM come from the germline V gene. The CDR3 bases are TGTGCCAGCAGTGAGGCGAAGCGCACAGATACGCAGTATTTT. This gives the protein CASSEAKRTDTQYF.

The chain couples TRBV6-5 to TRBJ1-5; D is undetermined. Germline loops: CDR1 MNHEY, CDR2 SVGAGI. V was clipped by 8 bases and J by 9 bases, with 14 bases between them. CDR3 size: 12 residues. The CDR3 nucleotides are TGTGCCAGCGGACGGGGAACGTGGCCCCAGCATTTT. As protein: CASGRGTWPQHF.

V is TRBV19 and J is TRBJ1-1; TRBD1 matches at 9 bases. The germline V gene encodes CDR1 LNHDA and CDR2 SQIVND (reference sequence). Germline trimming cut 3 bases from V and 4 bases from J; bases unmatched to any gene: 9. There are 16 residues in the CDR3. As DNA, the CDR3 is TGTGCCAGTAGTATGGTGGACAGGGGTTGGGGCACTGAAGCTTTCTTT. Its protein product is CASSMVDRGWGTEAFF.

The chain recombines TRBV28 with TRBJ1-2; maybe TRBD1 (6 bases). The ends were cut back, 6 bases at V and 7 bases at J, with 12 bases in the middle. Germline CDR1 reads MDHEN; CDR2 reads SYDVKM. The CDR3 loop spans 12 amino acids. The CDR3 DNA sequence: TGTGCCAGCAGGACCGACAGGCCTGGCTACACCTTC. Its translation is CASRTDRPGYTF.

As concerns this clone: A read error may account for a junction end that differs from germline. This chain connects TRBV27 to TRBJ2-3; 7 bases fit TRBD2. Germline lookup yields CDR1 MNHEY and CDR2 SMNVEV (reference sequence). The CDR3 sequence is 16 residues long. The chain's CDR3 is CASSPRAGPSIDTQYF. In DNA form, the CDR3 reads TGTGCCAGCAGTCCCCGAGCGGGGCCAAGCATAGATACGCAGTATTTT.

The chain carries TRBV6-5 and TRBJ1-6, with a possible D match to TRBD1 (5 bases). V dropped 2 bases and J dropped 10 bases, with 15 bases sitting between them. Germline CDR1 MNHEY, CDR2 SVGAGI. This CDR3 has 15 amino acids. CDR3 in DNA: TGTGCCAGCAGTTACCAGGGCAGTGTTTCATCACCCCTCCACTTT. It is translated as CASSYQGSVSSPLHF.

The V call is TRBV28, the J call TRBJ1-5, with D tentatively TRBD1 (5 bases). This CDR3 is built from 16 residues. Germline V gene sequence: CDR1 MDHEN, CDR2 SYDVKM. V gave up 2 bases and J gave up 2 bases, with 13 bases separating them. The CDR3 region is CASSLMPRAGNQPQHF. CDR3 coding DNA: TGTGCCAGCAGTTTAATGCCCAGGGCTGGCAATCAGCCCCAGCATTTT.

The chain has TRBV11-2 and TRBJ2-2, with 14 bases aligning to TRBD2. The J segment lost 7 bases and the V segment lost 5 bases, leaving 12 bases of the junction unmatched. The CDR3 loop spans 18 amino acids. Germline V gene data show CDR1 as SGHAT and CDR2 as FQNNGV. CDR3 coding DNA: TGTGCCAGCAGCCCAATCCGACTAGCGGGGGGGCAAGACGGGGAGCTGTTTTTT. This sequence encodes CASSPIRLAGGQDGELFF. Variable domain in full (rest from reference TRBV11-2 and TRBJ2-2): EAGVAQSPRYKIIEKRQSVAFWCNPISGHATLYWYQQILGQGPKLLIQFQNNGVVDDSQLPKDRFSAERLKGVDSTLKIQPAKLEDSAVYLCASSPIRLAGGQDGELFFGEGSRLTVL.

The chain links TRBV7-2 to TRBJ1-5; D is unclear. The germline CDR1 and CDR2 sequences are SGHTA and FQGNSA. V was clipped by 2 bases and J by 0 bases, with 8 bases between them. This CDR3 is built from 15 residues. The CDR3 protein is CASSLMGYSNQPQHF. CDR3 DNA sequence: TGTGCCAGCAGCTTAATGGGATATAGCAATCAGCCCCAGCATTTT.

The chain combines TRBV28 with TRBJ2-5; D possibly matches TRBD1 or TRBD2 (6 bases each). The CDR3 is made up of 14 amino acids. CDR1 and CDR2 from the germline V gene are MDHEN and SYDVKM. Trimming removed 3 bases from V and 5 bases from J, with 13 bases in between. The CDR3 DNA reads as TGTGCCAGCAGTTTGAACGGGGGCGAGGAGACCCAGTACTTC. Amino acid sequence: CASSLNGGEETQYF.

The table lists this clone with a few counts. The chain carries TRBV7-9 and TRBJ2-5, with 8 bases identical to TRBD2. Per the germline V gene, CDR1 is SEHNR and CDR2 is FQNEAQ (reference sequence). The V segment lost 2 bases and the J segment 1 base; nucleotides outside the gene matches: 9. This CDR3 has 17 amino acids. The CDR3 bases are TGTGCCAGCAGCTTATGGGGCGCGGGGGGCCCCCAAGAGACCCAGTACTTC. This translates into CASSLWGAGGPQETQYF.